Presented here are 2 T cell receptor beta chains from one specimen sequenced in a study of blood T cell repertoires in COVID-19. TCRdb's copy holds only in-frame clones and misses some; the assay was immunoSEQ multiplex PCR. The table includes over 70,000 clones, 70% to 80% detected once. Sequencing was carried out using peripheral blood. These TCRs come from a man between 65 and 85 years old with active or convalescent COVID-19.

This clone was seen ten or more times. The chain is built from TRBV4-1 and TRBJ1-1, with unresolved D. Germline CDR1 reads MGHRA; CDR2 reads YSYEKL. CDR3 length equals 16 residues. The germline V and J ends were trimmed by 0 bases and 1 base, with 12 bases remaining between them. The CDR3 nucleotides are TGCGCCAGCAGCCAAGAGGTTGCCCGGAGGAACACTGAAGCTTTCTTT. Amino acid sequence: CASSQEVARRNTEAFF.

This clone is judged large. The chain couples TRBV5-1 to TRBJ2-7, with D perhaps TRBD1 (6 bases). Trimming removed 6 bases from V and 5 bases from J, with 15 bases in between. The V gene's germline CDR1 is SGHRS and CDR2 YFSETQ. The CDR3 extends over 13 amino acids. CDR3 sequence (DNA): TGCGCCAGCAAAAATAACAGGGTCGACGAGCAGTACTTC. It codes for CASKNNRVDEQYF.